This entry is about one T cell receptor (beta chain). These data are taken from a study of blood T cell repertoires in COVID-19. Study context: In each case, the material was cDNA or gDNA derived from T cells, B-cell-depleted T cells, or PBMCs.

How the authors handled the data: Nucleated cell counts were estimated from reference gene primer amplification. Here immunoSEQ multiplex PCR was the method, and the copy in TCRdb shows in-frame clones only, minus some. The V and J calls and clone size come from that table; D and trimming were worked out from the DNA. The sample includes 310,000 or so clones, approximately 82% of them seen just once. This CDR3 has 16 amino acids. Trimming cost V 4 bases and J 2 bases; bases outside gene matches: 8. Germline CDR1 SGHDT, CDR2 YYEEEE. The rearrangement uses TRBV5-6 and TRBJ2-1, with 8 bases matching TRBD2. This clonotype originated in a woman between 50 and 59 years old with acute or convalescent COVID-19. Sequenced input: peripheral blood. CDR3 DNA: TGTGCCAGCAGCCCCTCCCTAGCGGGTCCCTACAATGAGCAGTTCTTC. It codes for CASSPSLAGPYNEQFF.